Each of the 17 T cell receptor beta chains below was sequenced from the same sample in a study of blood T cell repertoires in COVID-19. Generated by immunoSEQ multiplex PCR, the TCRdb table keeps only in-frame clones and is missing some. The table shows approximately 28,000 clones, with over 75% occurring only once. Sequencing used peripheral blood. The receptors come from a woman in her fifties or sixties with acute or convalescent COVID-19.

The rearrangement joins TRBV5-1 to TRBJ2-7, with D tentatively TRBD1 (5 bases). The CDR3 runs 13 residues. Germline lookup yields CDR1 SGHRS and CDR2 YFSETQ. With 0 bases removed from V and 6 bases from J, the gap between germline ends came to 10 bases. The CDR3 reads CASSLVRVSEQYF. The CDR3 nucleotides read TGCGCCAGCAGCTTGGTCAGGGTCTCCGAGCAGTACTTC.

In its sample, this clone was seen a few times. V usage is TRBV5-1 and J usage is TRBJ2-5, with D unclear. Germline CDR1 is SGHRS and CDR2 is YFSETQ. CDR3 size: 14 residues. Trimming cost V 4 bases and J 1 base, with 11 bases left between them. CDR3 residues: CASSPGAGQETQYF. CDR3 bases: TGCGCCAGCAGCCCTGGCGCAGGCCAAGAGACCCAGTACTTC.

This chain uses TRBV29-1 with TRBJ1-2; possibly TRBD1 for D (5 bases). V was cut by 7 bases and J by 9 bases, with 12 bases left in between. The CDR3 is 10 amino acids. The germline gives CDR1 SQVTM, CDR2 ANQGSEA. The CDR3 DNA is TGCAGCGCACGGGAGGGGAGCTACACCTTC. Protein: CSAREGSYTF.

The V and J genes are TRBV7-8 and TRBJ1-1; D gene uncertain. CDR1 is SGHVS and CDR2 is FQNEAQ in the germline V gene. The CDR3 consists of 13 residues. Between the trimmed V and J ends, which lost 0 bases and 4 bases, there was a span of 6 bases. The CDR3 DNA sequence: TGTGCCAGCAGCTTAGCCACAACCACTGAAGCTTTCTTT. It codes for CASSLATTTEAFF.

Worth noting for this clone: This sample includes further DNA sequences coding for the same CDR3. This chain links TRBV18 with TRBJ1-5, with D hard to call. The CDR3 is made up of 14 amino acids. V was trimmed by 2 bases and J by 1 base, leaving 6 bases between them. CDR1 is KGHSH, CDR2 LQKENI, per germline. The CDR3 region is CASSPGLSNQPQHF. CDR3 DNA sequence: TGTGCCAGCTCACCAGGGCTGAGCAATCAGCCCCAGCATTTT.

The chain links TRBV28 to TRBJ2-1, with 9 bases fitting TRBD1. The CDR3 runs to 16 residues. J was trimmed by 2 bases and V by 6 bases; bases with no gene match: 8. CDR1 MDHEN and CDR2 SYDVKM come from the germline V gene. The CDR3 DNA reads as TGTGCCAGCAGCTGGGGGAGGACAGGGGCCTACAATGAGCAGTTCTTC. This gives the protein CASSWGRTGAYNEQFF.

The chain combines TRBV7-2 with TRBJ1-1; no definite D call. CDR1 is SGHTA and CDR2 is FQGNSA in the germline V gene. The germline V and J ends were trimmed by 4 bases and 10 bases, with 19 bases remaining between them. The CDR3 is made up of 14 amino acids. CDR3 residues: CASSSTGNLVGAFF. For the CDR3, the DNA is TGTGCCAGCAGCTCCACCGGGAACCTAGTTGGAGCTTTCTTT. The complete variable domain, with remaining parts taken from reference TRBV7-2 and TRBJ1-1, reads GAGVSQSPSNKVTEKGKDVELRCDPISGHTALYWYRQSLGQGLEFLIYFQGNSAPDKSGLPSDRFSAERTGGSVSTLTIQRTQQEDSAVYLCASSSTGNLVGAFFGQGTRLTVV.

This chain links TRBV2 with TRBJ2-7; 8 bases are a match to TRBD1. V gave up 8 bases and J gave up 7 bases; unmatched junction bases: 13. CDR1 is SNHLY, CDR2 FYNNEI, per germline. The CDR3 covers 14 residues. CDR3 DNA sequence: TGTGCCAGCGCGTCCGGGACAGGCAAAGGGGAGCAGTACTTC. The encoded protein is CASASGTGKGEQYF.

This chain connects TRBV11-2 to TRBJ1-2; 8 bases are a match to TRBD1. Trimming at V came to 5 bases and at J to 4 bases, leaving 15 bases not matched to a gene. Germline lookup yields CDR1 SGHAT and CDR2 FQNNGV. The CDR3 runs to 17 residues. The CDR3 loop reads CASSPGTGQTLLYGYTF. The CDR3 region has the DNA TGTGCCAGCAGCCCCGGGACAGGCCAGACTCTTCTCTATGGCTACACCTTC.

The CDR3 nucleotides are TGTGCCAGCAGCGCCCCAGGGAATGCACCGAACACCGGGGAGCTGTTTTTT. Amino acids: CASSAPGNAPNTGELFF. The rearrangement uses TRBV9 and TRBJ2-2, with D tentatively TRBD1 (5 bases). CDR1 is SGDLS and CDR2 is YYNGEE in the germline V gene. The V end was cut by 3 bases, the J end by 0 bases, with 15 bases between. The CDR3 totals 17 residues.

This clone was recorded only once. The rearrangement joins TRBV28 to TRBJ1-2; maybe TRBD1 (6 bases). Germline CDR1 MDHEN, CDR2 SYDVKM. The germline V and J ends were trimmed by 8 bases and 8 bases, with 21 bases remaining between them. The CDR3 loop spans 14 amino acids. The CDR3 reads CASENQGGVKGYTF. CDR3 in DNA: TGTGCCAGCGAAAACCAAGGGGGAGTGAAAGGCTACACCTTC.

The chain combines TRBV6-6 with TRBJ2-3; TRBD1 agrees at 8 bases. Germline CDR1 is MNHNY and CDR2 is SVGAGI (reference sequence). The CDR3 consists of 15 residues. The trim removed 4 bases at V and 2 bases at J, leaving 5 bases unmatched. The CDR3 spells CASSFGQGLTDTQYF. The CDR3 DNA is TGTGCCAGCAGTTTCGGACAGGGACTCACAGATACGCAGTATTTT.

V gene TRBV2 combines with J gene TRBJ1-2; D not resolved. V was clipped by 1 base and J by 4 bases, with 4 bases between them. Looked up from germline, CDR1 is SNHLY and CDR2 is FYNNEI. CDR3 size: 12 residues. The DNA for the CDR3 is TGTGCCAGCAGTGAAGGAGGCTATGGCTACACCTTC. This translates into CASSEGGYGYTF.

The chain carries TRBV2 and TRBJ1-2; weak D call: TRBD1 (5 bases). The germline CDR1 and CDR2 sequences are SNHLY and FYNNEI. There are 15 residues in the CDR3. Trimming removed 5 bases from V and 1 base from J, with 14 bases in between. The CDR3 here is CASSPPGRYNYGYTF. CDR3 nucleotide sequence: TGTGCCAGCAGTCCCCCAGGGCGATATAACTATGGCTACACCTTC.

The rearrangement links TRBV4-1 to TRBJ2-1, with D possibly matching TRBD2 (6 bases). The germline CDR1 and CDR2 sequences are MGHRA and YSYEKL. V was trimmed by 4 bases and J by 4 bases, leaving 17 bases between them. This CDR3 is built from 16 residues. The CDR3 loop is CASSPPGVSTYNEQFF. Written as DNA, the CDR3 is TGCGCCAGCAGCCCCCCGGGGGTCAGTACATACAATGAGCAGTTCTTC.

The chain employs TRBV18 and TRBJ2-5; 7 nucleotides line up with TRBD1. V shed 5 bases, J shed 2 bases, and the junction held 2 bases outside the gene matches. In germline, CDR1 is KGHSH, CDR2 LQKENI. This CDR3 comprises 13 residues. As DNA, the CDR3 is TGTGCCAGCTCATGGGGACAGCAAGAGACCCAGTACTTC. The encoded protein is CASSWGQQETQYF.

The chain uses TRBV5-1 and TRBJ2-5, with TRBD2 matching 8 bases. The CDR3 covers 15 residues. The germline CDR1 and CDR2 sequences are SGHRS and YFSETQ. Trimming cost V 3 bases and J 7 bases; bases outside gene matches: 11. The CDR3 region has the DNA TGCGCCAGCAGCTCGGGCGCGGGGGGCCCCAGGACCCAGTACTTC. As protein: CASSSGAGGPRTQYF.